Here is one T cell receptor beta chain with its context. This clone's antigen is unknown. Qualities for individual bases were not recorded, and no much larger clone is one base off. An Illumina MiSeq was used to sequence the TCRbeta libraries, yielding an average of around 40,000 productive templates per sample. Multiplex PCR amplification was used to generate TCRbeta CDR3 libraries with the immunoSEQ assay. For the original study's pipeline: Repertoire diversity was calculated as previously defined, with values near 0 taken to indicate extremely monoclonal samples. Here the immuneACCESS table is served through TCRdb, limited to in-frame sequences with V and J called. Missing clones are a known gap in these copies; in checked studies unresolved V genes cover under half, and the rest lacks a known reason. The V and J calls and clone size come from that table; D and trimming were worked out from the DNA. The sample table records approximately 11,000 clones; over 75% of these occur just once. The ten largest clones add up to roughly nine tenths of the sample.

The entry originates in a study of STAT3 mutations in large granular lymphocyte leukemia (dated by TCRdb to about 2019). For the study in its entirety: Roughly half of the T-LGLL patients who were sequenced longitudinally carried canonical activating STAT3 mutations. Two patients with natural killer LGL leukemia were also sequenced longitudinally as controls within the study. Serial deep sequencing of TCRbeta CDR3 and STAT3 was performed in patients with T-cell large granular lymphocyte leukemia to reconstruct clonal hierarchy and dynamics. On average, sequencing was done at around 4 time points per patient, with the number of samplings ranging from 2 to 8. One or more immunosuppressive therapy regimens were given to more than half of T-LGLL patients, and hematologic response was seen in roughly 40% of the treated patients. Roughly 19 representative T-LGLL cases were selected from an initial cohort of approximately 200 LGL patients for longitudinal TCRbeta and STAT3 sequencing.

General study outcomes and caveats: TCR clonotype switching after therapy was observed in about 35% of the 18 patients, and all newly emerging clones were found to be STAT3 wild type. Because codominant clonotypes persisted in some patients, a small but highly pathogenic clone may have been missed. Because no samples were available when a clone first appeared, clonal expansion was inferred from samplings taken at other points. Linking therapy response to changes in TCR clonal burden was complicated by variable intervals between samplings and by differing treatment regimens. In several patients, dominant TCR clone burden exceeded STAT3 mutant burden, suggesting STAT3 mutation arose secondarily within a pre-expanded clone. Every T-LGLL patient showed at least one immunodominant TCRbeta clonotype, and about half showed multiple immunodominant subclonotypes.

The same DNA, extracted from blood mononuclear cells, served for both the TCR sequencing and the STAT3 sequencing. The receptor was derived from a man older than 75 with T-cell large granular lymphocyte leukemia. Some clones in this sample may be carry-over from other donors' samples. The age is the age at diagnosis. Source material: peripheral blood mononuclear cells.

The nucleotides read TGTGCCAGCTCACCAACGGGATCTCCCGGAGGTGAAAAACTGTTTTTT. It is translated as CASSPTGSPGGEKLFF. This receptor chain uses TRBV18 and TRBJ1-4, with no confident D gene call. In the germline V gene, CDR1 corresponds to KGHSH and CDR2 to LQKENI. The CDR3 runs 16 amino acids, cysteine and phenylalanine included. CDR3 DNA is the only sequence kept; it has 48 bases, read in frame from the first base. V is clipped by 2 bases and J by 7 bases, and the sequence between their germline boundaries is 17 bases long.